What follows are 19 T cell receptor beta chains derived from one specimen sequenced in a study of beta chain features in type 1 diabetes. The study, taken as a whole, reports: The study found moderately but significantly shorter TCRB CDR3s in all four CD4+ subsets of Type 1 diabetes patients.

No cognate antigen is known for these TCRs. cDNA synthesis used the whole RNA isolate, giving expressed TCRB sequences. The data were produced by immunoSEQ multiplex PCR, yet TCRdb's version contains in-frame clones alone and is incomplete. Here the sample spans 20,000 to 25,000 clones, 69% being singletons. Specimen: Tregs from blood. The receptor source for this set is a man between 18 and 29 years old with type 1 diabetes.

This clone was detected only a few times. The chain employs TRBV7-2 and TRBJ2-7; possibly TRBD2 for D (5 bases). Looked up from germline, CDR1 is SGHTA and CDR2 is FQGNSA. This CDR3 is built from 14 residues. V lost 0 bases to trimming and J lost 0 bases, with 6 bases between them. The CDR3 DNA is TGTGCCAGCAGCTTAGCCGGGGACTCCTACGAGCAGTACTTC. As protein: CASSLAGDSYEQYF.

This rearrangement joins TRBV5-1 to TRBJ2-7, with D possibly being TRBD1 (5 bases). This CDR3 comprises 12 residues. Germline CDR1 is SGHRS and CDR2 is YFSETQ. Trimming shortened V by 4 bases and J by 4 bases, and 9 bases separated the two germline ends. CDR3: CASSVTGYEQYF. CDR3 DNA: TGCGCCAGCAGCGTCACAGGATACGAGCAGTACTTC.

The V and J genes are TRBV7-2 and TRBJ2-3; possibly TRBD2 for D (6 bases). V shed 3 bases and J shed 3 bases, with 10 bases lying between them. This CDR3 has 14 residues. Germline V gene data show CDR1 as SGHTA and CDR2 as FQGNSA. CDR3 sequence (DNA): TGTGCCAGCAGCTTCAGGAGGGATACAGATACGCAGTATTTT. Translated, it gives CASSFRRDTDTQYF.

This clone has just a few counts. The rearrangement uses TRBV10-3 and TRBJ2-3, with unresolved D. The germline V and J ends were trimmed by 6 bases and 2 bases, with 6 bases remaining between them. There are 12 residues in the CDR3. Germline CDR1 and CDR2: ENHRY and SYGVKD. The CDR3, as DNA: TGTGCCATCAGAACTACCACAGATACGCAGTATTTT. It specifies CAIRTTTDTQYF.

CDR3 region: CASSPPDKREGRSEQFF. DNA for the CDR3: TGTGCCAGCTCACCACCAGACAAGCGGGAGGGCCGGAGTGAGCAGTTCTTC. This chain joins TRBV18 and TRBJ2-1; 10 nucleotides align to TRBD2. Germline CDR1 KGHSH, CDR2 LQKENI. J lost 9 bases, V lost 0 bases, and 11 bases had no gene match. The CDR3 sequence is 17 residues long.

This clone was seen only a few times. The chain joins TRBV27 to TRBJ1-1, with 9 bases that match TRBD1. This CDR3 spans 16 amino acids. Trimming took 6 bases from V and 0 from J; bases not matched to a gene: 8. The germline gives CDR1 MNHEY, CDR2 SMNVEV (reference sequence). The CDR3 is CASSRPGTGLNTEAFF. In nucleotides, the CDR3 is TGTGCCAGCAGCCGTCCCGGGACAGGGTTGAACACTGAAGCTTTCTTT.

This rearrangement joins TRBV28 to TRBJ2-7, with 10 bases fitting TRBD1. This CDR3 has 15 residues. Germline V gives CDR1 MDHEN, CDR2 SYDVKM. Unmatched junction bases numbered 5, after V lost 1 base and J lost 5 bases. DNA for the CDR3: TGTGCCAGCAGTTTATTCGGACAGGGGGTCAACGAGCAGTACTTC. This sequence encodes CASSLFGQGVNEQYF.

This clone was seen a handful of times. V usage is TRBV4-1 and J usage is TRBJ1-1; no definite D call. The CDR3 length is 14 residues. Trimming left V 3 bases short and J 3 bases short, with 11 bases between. Germline CDR1 MGHRA, CDR2 YSYEKL. The CDR3 loop reads CASSHFFPDTEAFF. CDR3 nucleotides: TGCGCCAGCAGCCATTTTTTTCCGGACACTGAAGCTTTCTTT.

CDR3 sequence reads: CASSIWVKGGAGTEAFF. CDR3 DNA: TGTGCCAGTAGTATCTGGGTTAAAGGAGGGGCCGGCACTGAAGCTTTCTTT. The J gene is TRBJ1-1, the V gene TRBV19; tentative D call: TRBD1 (5 bases). This CDR3 has 17 amino acids. Trimming took off 3 bases at V and 4 bases at J, with 21 bases between the two ends. Germline-derived CDR1 and CDR2 are LNHDA and SQIVND (reference sequence).

The CDR3 DNA sequence: TGTGCCAGCCTAGGTTGGGTATATAGTGGTTTCTACACCTTC. This encodes CASLGWVYSGFYTF. The chain employs TRBV6-6 and TRBJ1-2; no definite D call. V lost 8 bases and J 10 bases, leaving 23 bases between the germline ends. CDR3 size: 14 residues. Germline V gene sequence: CDR1 MNHNY, CDR2 SVGAGI (reference sequence).

The J gene is TRBJ1-4, the V gene TRBV15; tentatively, D is TRBD1 (5 bases). The CDR3 has 15 amino acids. Trimming removed 0 bases from V and 3 bases from J, with 8 bases in between. Germline assignment: CDR1 LNHNV and CDR2 YYDKDF (reference sequence). The DNA of the CDR3 is TGTGCCACCAGCAGAGACGCGGGGGCTAATGAAAAACTGTTTTTT. Its protein is CATSRDAGANEKLFF.

The CDR3 DNA follows: TGTGCCAGTAGTATAGCTTTGGGACAGGCTAGGAATGAGCAGTTCTTC. This gives the protein CASSIALGQARNEQFF. This rearrangement joins TRBV19 to TRBJ2-1; 8 bases map to TRBD1. CDR3 length equals 16 residues. Germline V gene sequence: CDR1 LNHDA, CDR2 SQIVND (reference sequence). With 1 base clipped from V and 7 bases from J, the junction kept 9 bases outside the gene matches.

This clone has just a few counts. The chain employs TRBV7-8 and TRBJ1-2; TRBD1 agrees at 9 bases. The CDR3 length is 16 residues. The V gene end was trimmed by 4 bases and the J gene end by 2 bases; junction bases not matched to a gene: 8. Germline assignment: CDR1 SGHVS and CDR2 FQNEAQ. Written as DNA, the CDR3 is TGTGCCAGCAGCTCGGGGACAGGGAACTCGAACTATGGCTACACCTTC. Translating it yields CASSSGTGNSNYGYTF.

V and J are TRBV6-5 and TRBJ2-7; 10 nucleotides line up with TRBD1. The CDR3 runs to 14 residues. Germline V CDR1 and CDR2: MNHEY, SVGAGI. Losses at the gene ends were 6 bases for V and 4 bases for J; bases not matched to a gene: 6. CDR3 DNA sequence: TGTGCCAGCAGAAAGGACAGGGGGAGGTACGAGCAGTACTTC. As protein: CASRKDRGRYEQYF.

The V and J genes are TRBV5-1 and TRBJ2-7; 8 nucleotides match TRBD2. Germline V lookup: CDR1 SGHRS, CDR2 YFSETQ. Unmatched junction bases numbered 5, after V lost 0 bases and J lost 6 bases. This CDR3 has 14 amino acids. This chain's CDR3 is CASSLAAGVSEQYF. The CDR3 DNA reads as TGCGCCAGCAGCTTGGCAGCGGGAGTTTCCGAGCAGTACTTC.

The chain joins TRBV19 to TRBJ2-1; the match to TRBD2 covers 7 bases. Germline CDR1 reads LNHDA; CDR2 reads SQIVND (reference sequence). This CDR3 is built from 16 residues. Trimming removed 5 bases from V and 2 bases from J; junction bases left unmatched: 9. CDR3 DNA sequence: TGTGCCAGTAGTGAGGTCCAGGGAGGGCCCTACAATGAGCAGTTCTTC. It is translated as CASSEVQGGPYNEQFF.

This chain connects TRBV5-6 to TRBJ2-1; 11 positions match TRBD2. CDR1 and CDR2 (germline): SGHDT, YYEEEE. V was pared by 4 bases and J by 0 bases, with 6 bases of the junction left unmatched. This CDR3 has 17 amino acids. CDR3 sequence: CASSRRLAGHSYNEQFF. For the CDR3, the DNA is TGTGCCAGCAGCCGCCGACTAGCGGGACACTCCTACAATGAGCAGTTCTTC. The full variable domain, in which reference TRBV5-6 and TRBJ2-1 provide the parts outside the CDR3, is DAGVTQSPTHLIKTRGQQVTLRCSPKSGHDTVSWYQQALGQGPQFIFQYYEEEERQRGNFPDRFSGHQFPNYSSELNVNALLLGDSALYLCASSRRLAGHSYNEQFFGPGTRLTVL.

The chain uses TRBV18 and TRBJ1-6, with TRBD1 matching 9 bases. The V gene's germline CDR1 is KGHSH and CDR2 LQKENI. CDR3 size: 16 residues. V lost 5 bases and J lost 10; bases outside the gene matches: 12. The CDR3 DNA reads as TGTGCCAGCTCAGCAAGCACCGGGACAGGGCAATCACCCCTCCACTTT. Translation gives CASSASTGTGQSPLHF. The whole variable domain, filled in from reference TRBV18 and TRBJ1-6, reads NAGVMQNPRHLVRRRGQEARLRCSPMKGHSHVYWYRQLPEEGLKFMVYLQKENIIDESGMPKERFSAEFPKEGPSILRIQQVVRGDSAAYFCASSASTGTGQSPLHFGNGTRLTVT.

The chain employs TRBV15 and TRBJ1-5; D is unresolved. This CDR3 comprises 15 residues. The V end was cut by 1 base, the J end by 7 bases, with 14 bases between. Germline-derived CDR1 and CDR2 are LNHNV and YYDKDF (reference sequence). Here the CDR3 reads CATSRGFREDQPQHF. The CDR3, as DNA: TGTGCCACCAGCAGAGGCTTCCGGGAGGACCAGCCCCAGCATTTT.